This entry is about one TCR beta chain. Between the trimmed V and J ends, which lost 6 bases and 1 base, there was a span of 16 bases. The germline CDR1 and CDR2 sequences are MNHEY and SMNVEV (reference sequence). This CDR3 is built from 15 residues. Generated by immunoSEQ multiplex PCR, the TCRdb table keeps only in-frame clones and is missing some. In the table there are more than 25,000 clones, around 89% of which are singletons. The sample originates from a study of blood T cell repertoires in COVID-19. Background on the study: Some COVID-19 samples were acute and others convalescent; all came from the United States, Italy and Spain.

The origin of this receptor is a woman in her thirties or forties with active or convalescent COVID-19. The chain couples TRBV27 to TRBJ2-7, with D tentatively TRBD2 (5 bases). The sample comprised peripheral blood. CDR3: CASSYYPPGSYEQYF. The DNA for the CDR3 is TGTGCCAGCAGCTACTACCCCCCGGGGTCCTACGAGCAGTACTTC.